This T cell receptor (beta chain) was sequenced for a study of cytomegalovirus exposure and HLA in healthy donors. Some clones are missing from TCRdb's copy, which holds only in-frame ones; the method was immunoSEQ multiplex PCR. The table includes tens of thousands of clones, roughly 90% detected once. Between the trimmed V and J ends, which lost 5 bases and 0 bases, there was a span of 21 bases. Germline CDR1 SGHAT, CDR2 FQNNGV. This CDR3 has 18 amino acids. The sequenced sample was PBMCs. The TCR comes from a man in his late teens or twenties in good health and CMV-seronegative. The chain has TRBV11-2 and TRBJ2-3, with D hard to call. The CDR3 here is CASSPFVVGGTSTDTQYF. Written as DNA, the CDR3 is TGTGCCAGCAGCCCATTCGTTGTTGGCGGAACTAGCACAGATACGCAGTATTTT.